This entry describes one T cell receptor (beta chain). The sample comes from a study of blood T cell repertoires in COVID-19. Germline V lookup: CDR1 SNHLY, CDR2 FYNNEI. The trim removed 4 bases at V and 2 bases at J, leaving 2 bases unmatched. CDR3 length equals 13 residues. Assay: immunoSEQ multiplex PCR; the TCRdb copy retains only in-frame clones and omits some. The sample lists about 250,000 clones, around four fifths occurring once. The sample comprised peripheral blood. The chain carries TRBV2 and TRBJ2-7; TRBD1 matches 7 bases. The receptor was isolated from an older woman with active or convalescent COVID-19. CDR3: CASSGQGPYEQYF. The CDR3 DNA reads as TGTGCCAGCAGTGGACAGGGACCCTACGAGCAGTACTTC.